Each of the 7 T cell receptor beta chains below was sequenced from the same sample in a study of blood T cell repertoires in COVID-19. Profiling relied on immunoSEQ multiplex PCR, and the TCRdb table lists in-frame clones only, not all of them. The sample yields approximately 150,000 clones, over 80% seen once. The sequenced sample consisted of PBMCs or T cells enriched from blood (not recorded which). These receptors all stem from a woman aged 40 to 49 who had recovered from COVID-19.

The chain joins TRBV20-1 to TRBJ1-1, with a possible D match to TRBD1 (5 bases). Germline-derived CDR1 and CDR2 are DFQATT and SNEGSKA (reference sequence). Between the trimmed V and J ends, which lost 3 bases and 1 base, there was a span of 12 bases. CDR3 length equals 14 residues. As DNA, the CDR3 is TGCAGTGCTAGTTGGGCTAGGGGGAACACTGAAGCTTTCTTT. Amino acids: CSASWARGNTEAFF.

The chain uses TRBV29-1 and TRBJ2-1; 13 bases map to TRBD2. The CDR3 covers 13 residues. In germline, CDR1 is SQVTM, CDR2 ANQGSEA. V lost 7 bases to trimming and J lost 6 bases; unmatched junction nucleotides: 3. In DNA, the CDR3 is TGCAGCGGCGGGACTAGCGGGACCAATGAGCAGTTCTTC. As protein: CSGGTSGTNEQFF.

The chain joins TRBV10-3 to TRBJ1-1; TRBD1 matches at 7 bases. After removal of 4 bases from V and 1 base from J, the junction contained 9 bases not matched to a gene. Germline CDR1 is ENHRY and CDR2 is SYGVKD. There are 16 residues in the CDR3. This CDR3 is CAISVNPGQWNTEAFF. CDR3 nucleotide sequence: TGTGCCATCAGTGTGAATCCGGGACAGTGGAACACTGAAGCTTTCTTT.

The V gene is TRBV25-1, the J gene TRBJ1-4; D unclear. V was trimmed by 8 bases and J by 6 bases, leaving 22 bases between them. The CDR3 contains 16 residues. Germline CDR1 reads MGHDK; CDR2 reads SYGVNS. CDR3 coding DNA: TGTGCCAGCGGCTTTCCTCGCACGGGAGGCGATGAAAAACTGTTTTTT. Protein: CASGFPRTGGDEKLFF.

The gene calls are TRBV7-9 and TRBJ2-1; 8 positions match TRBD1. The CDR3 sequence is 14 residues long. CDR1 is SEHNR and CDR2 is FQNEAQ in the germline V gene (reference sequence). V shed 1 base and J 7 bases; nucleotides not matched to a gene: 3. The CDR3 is CASSLGTGRNEQFF. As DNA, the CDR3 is TGTGCCAGCAGCTTAGGGACAGGGCGGAATGAGCAGTTCTTC.

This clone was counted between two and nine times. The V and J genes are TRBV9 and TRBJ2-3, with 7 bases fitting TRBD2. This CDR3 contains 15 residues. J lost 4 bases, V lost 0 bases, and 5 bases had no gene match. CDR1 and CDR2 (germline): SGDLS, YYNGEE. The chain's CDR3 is CASSVEAGVADTQYF. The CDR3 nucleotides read TGTGCCAGCAGCGTAGAGGCGGGAGTGGCAGATACGCAGTATTTT. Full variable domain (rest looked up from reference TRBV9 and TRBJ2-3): DSGVTQTPKHLITATGQRVTLRCSPRSGDLSVYWYQQSLDQGLQFLIQYYNGEERAKGNILERFSAQQFPDLHSELNLSSLELGDSALYFCASSVEAGVADTQYFGPGTRLTVL.

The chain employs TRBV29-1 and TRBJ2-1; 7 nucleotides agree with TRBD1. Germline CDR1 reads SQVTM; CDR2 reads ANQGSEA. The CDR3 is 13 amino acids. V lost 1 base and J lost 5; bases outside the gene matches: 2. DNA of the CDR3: TGCAGCGTTGAAGGGGACAGCGACAATGAGCAGTTCTTC. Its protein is CSVEGDSDNEQFF.